This T cell receptor beta chain was retrieved from a study of OX40 agonist ivuxolimab in advanced cancers. Clones were read by immunoSEQ multiplex PCR, and TCRdb kept only the in-frame ones, dropping some. The sample shows about 21,000 clones, 88% of them seen only once. Losses at the gene ends were 10 bases for V and 4 bases for J; bases not matched to a gene: 10. The CDR3 loop spans 15 amino acids. From germline, CDR1 is LNHDA and CDR2 SQIVND (reference sequence). The gene calls are TRBV19 and TRBJ2-1, with 10 bases matching TRBD2. The receptor's source is an adult with an advanced solid tumor such as melanoma, head and neck, liver or kidney cancer. The sequencing here drew on CD4+ or CD8+ T cells sorted from blood, taken in a trial of the OX40 agonist ivuxolimab. The CDR3 nucleotides read TGTGCCACCTTGATAGCGGGGGGTCAGTACAATGAGCAGTTCTTC. Translation: CATLIAGGQYNEQFF.